The 10 T cell receptor beta chains in this list originate from one sample, sequenced in a study of CD8+CD57+ T cells in acquired aplastic anemia. It was patients with CD8+CD57+ cell expansion by flow cytometry who were chosen for sequencing. Genomic DNA, serving as template, underwent TCR beta VDJ and CDR3 profiling. TCRdb redid the calling of the reads with MiXCR, one entry per CDR3 protein. The sample carries roughly 250,000 distinct CDR3 sequences, roughly 82% recorded once. Material for sequencing was sorted CD4+, CD8+, or CD8+CD57+ T cells (not recorded which) from PBMCs. These TCRs come from a human donor with aplastic anemia.

The genes are TRBV6-6 and TRBJ1-1; D is possibly TRBD1 (5 bases). There are 15 residues in the CDR3. Germline V gene lookup returns CDR1 MNHNY and CDR2 SVGAGI (reference sequence). V was shortened by 5 bases and J by 1 base, with 14 bases between the two germline ends. CDR3 protein: CASSATGTANTEAFF. Written as DNA, the CDR3 is TGTGCCAGCAGTGCGACCGGGACGGCGAACACTGAAGCTTTCTTT.

The V gene is TRBV7-9, the J gene TRBJ2-3, with D possibly matching TRBD2 (6 bases). The CDR3 length is 15 residues. With 5 bases removed from V and 11 bases from J, the gap between germline ends came to 23 bases. Per the germline V gene, CDR1 is SEHNR and CDR2 is FQNEAQ (reference sequence). The CDR3 sequence is CASSIQRGGMNKQYF. The CDR3 DNA follows: TGTGCCAGCAGCATTCAAAGAGGCGGGATGAATAAGCAGTATTTT.

To note about this clonotype: In this CDR3 the conserved last residue, phenylalanine or tryptophan, is missing, so a read error is likely. It is unclear where the CDR3 begins or ends on the DNA, so no DNA is shown, and the CDR3 is as TCRdb lists it. This chain joins TRBV7-3 and TRBJ1-3; TRBD1 is taken as the D call from the table, unchecked against the DNA. Germline V gene data show CDR1 as SGHTA and CDR2 as FQGTGA. Including both end residues, the CDR3 is 13 amino acids long. The CDR3 loop reads CASSWADGQFFEP.

To note about this clonotype: Mismatch with germline at one junction end may stem from a read error. The chain couples TRBV19 to TRBJ1-1; D not resolved. The CDR3 covers 15 residues. From germline, CDR1 is LNHDA and CDR2 SQIVND (reference sequence). CDR3 DNA sequence: TGTGCCAGTAGTATAGCTAGCGGAGCGAACAATGAAGCGTTCTTT. Its translation is CASSIASGANNEAFF.

The CDR3 DNA sequence: TGTGCCAGCAGCTTAGAGGGAAGCGGGGAGACCGATGAGCAGTTCTTC. Translating gives CASSLEGSGETDEQFF. V usage is TRBV7-8 and J usage is TRBJ2-1, with TRBD2 matching over 7 bases. CDR1 SGHVS and CDR2 FQNEAQ come from the germline V gene. V lost 1 base and J lost 8; bases outside the gene matches: 11. The CDR3 length is 16 residues.

Regarding this clonotype: A junction boundary mismatches the germline segment, possibly from a read error. The chain uses TRBV10-1 and TRBJ1-1, with a tentative D call TRBD1 (6 bases). The germline V gene encodes CDR1 WNHNN and CDR2 SYGVQD (reference sequence). The CDR3 consists of 13 residues. CDR3 nucleotides: TGCGCCAGCAGGGGTAGGGGGGGGGATGAACCTTTCTTC. Its protein product is CASRGRGGDEPFF.

In regard to this clonotype: Since the CDR3 does not end with the conserved phenylalanine or tryptophan, this likely comes from a read error. The DNA is left out, because the CDR3 cannot be placed on it with certainty; the CDR3 is given as TCRdb lists it. The chain links TRBV7-9 to TRBJ2-3; the D call in the table, TRBD1, was not verified against the DNA. The CDR3 is 13 residues long, ends included. Per germline, CDR1 SEHNR and CDR2 FQNEAQ (reference sequence). This CDR3 reads CASSARDRGLDYC.

In regard to this clonotype: It is likely a read error, because the conserved phenylalanine at the end of the CDR3 is missing. The DNA is omitted, as the CDR3 cannot be located on it reliably, and the CDR3 follows TCRdb's listing. V gene TRBV2 combines with J gene TRBJ2-1; TRBD1 is the table's D call, not checked against the DNA. Germline V lookup: CDR1 SNHLY, CDR2 FYNNEI. The length of the CDR3 is 16 amino acids, counting both ends. The CDR3 protein is CASSETGHGDSAQQFG.

V usage is TRBV13 and J usage is TRBJ1-6; 9 bases align to TRBD1. Germline V gives CDR1 PRHDT, CDR2 FYEKMQ (reference sequence). The CDR3 runs 14 residues. The V gene end was trimmed by 6 bases and the J gene end by 9 bases; junction bases not matched to a gene: 6. The CDR3 DNA sequence: TGTGCCAGCAGACAGGACAGGGGACTTTCACCCCTCCACTTT. Encoded protein: CASRQDRGLSPLHF.

About this clonotype itself: Its ends do not fully match the called genes, so a read error is possible. The chain combines TRBV7-9 with TRBJ2-3; 10 bases match TRBD2. Germline CDR1 is SEHNR and CDR2 is FQNEAQ (reference sequence). The CDR3 is made up of 15 amino acids. The CDR3 protein is CASSFQRSGGGDEQF. CDR3 DNA sequence: TGTGCCAGCAGCTTTCAAAGAAGCGGGGGGGGCGATGAGCAGTTT.